The rows below give T cell receptor beta chains drawn from one sample of a study of graft-versus-host responses after intestinal transplantation. Their antigens are not known. Libraries were prepared by immunoSEQ multiplex PCR; TCRdb keeps only in-frame clonotypes and omits some of them. The repertoire holds tens of thousands of clones, with about 89% as singletons. The sample in question was unstimulated CD8+ T cells sorted from spleen or lymph node cells, obtained before intestinal transplant. The receptors originated from a human donor who received an intestinal transplant. CDR3s leave out the opening cysteine and the closing phenylalanine or tryptophan.

V: TRBV27; CDR3: ASSFGRDMNTEAF
V: TRBV27; CDR3: ASSLASGTYEQY
V: TRBV9; CDR3: ASSADRQGRETQY
V: TRBV28; CDR3: ASSSRGAINGYT
V: TRBV13; CDR3: ASSSRQFDSEKLF
V: TRBV9; CDR3: ASSVGGEGYNEQF
V: TRBV11-2; CDR3: ASSSEAAVTNEQY
V: TRBV5-1; CDR3: ASSLVGGLGTEAF
V: TRBV6-1; CDR3: ASSPGENTEAF
V: TRBV4-1; CDR3: ASSQVEGQGRSYEQY
V: TRBV19; CDR3: ASSTWGQGNQPQH
V: TRBV4-2; CDR3: ASSYGRERSNQPQH
V: TRBV9; CDR3: ASSAQLHHRGSRGYT
V: TRBV19; CDR3: ASTLAGEGTGELF
V: TRBV4-1; CDR3: ASSQEGRAASEQY
V: TRBV11-2; CDR3: ASSSVWALDNEQF
V: TRBV7-3; CDR3: ASSLTGEGADTQY
V: TRBV7-2; CDR3: ASSLEVAGGSYEQY
V: TRBV5-6; CDR3: ASSSGTGHPQY
V: TRBV2; CDR3: ASSIQGQPWEKLF
V: TRBV27; CDR3: ASSFRQGRYGYT
V: TRBV7-8; CDR3: ASGQAKVKTGLAGSQY
V: TRBV2; CDR3: ASSKGKYNEQF
V: TRBV6-4; CDR3: ASSPGTGGTDTQY
V: TRBV28; CDR3: ASSLWPPSGTSGSMQY
V: TRBV25-1; CDR3: ASSSAYEQY
V: TRBV10-3; CDR3: AISGRTQTSGLSDTQY
V: TRBV4-1; CDR3: ASSHPPLGGTNTEAF
V: TRBV9; CDR3: ASSVGRLPYNEQF
V: TRBV30; CDR3: AWHPGQGTDTQY
V: TRBV28; CDR3: ASSLTVSPYGYT
V: TRBV5-4; CDR3: ASSSRGTNEKLF
V: TRBV25-1; CDR3: ASSEDSNIQY
V: TRBV7-2; CDR3: ASSLVQGWGDSNQPQH
V: TRBV27; CDR3: ASSLAGGSYNEQF
V: TRBV14; CDR3: ASSQVTGTGVGYT
V: TRBV5-6; CDR3: ASSLGAGPEAF
V: TRBV5-1; CDR3: ASSLGIGGALYEQY
V: TRBV28; CDR3: ASSLTERPYEQY
V: TRBV27; CDR3: ASSPTAGGTDTQY
V: TRBV7-2; CDR3: AIPILQGPLGYGYT
V: TRBV6-1; CDR3: AGARGTDQETQY
V: TRBV27; CDR3: ASSATRGIAGELF
V: TRBV5-1; CDR3: ASSLGEGATNEKLF
V: TRBV13; CDR3: ASSSRQQETQY
V: TRBV4-1; CDR3: ASSQDPGGSTDTQY
V: TRBV6-5; CDR3: ASSYEAINSPLH
V: TRBV28; CDR3: ASSWGREYAEAF
V: TRBV15; CDR3: ATSSSRNTEAF
V: TRBV7-9; CDR3: ASSLAAGPSH
V: TRBV6-5; CDR3: ASSWGQGHYEQY
V: TRBV4-1; CDR3: ASSQKPGVPEAF
V: TRBV5-1; CDR3: ASSLRQGNTEAF
V: TRBV2; CDR3: ASSGAGQNSPLH
V: TRBV6-1; CDR3: ASNRGSGQGYGYT
V: TRBV27; CDR3: ASSLSSGGAYEQY